This TCR beta chain was identified during a study of vaccination and CD4 T cells after COVID-19. Study as a whole: Across the group, participants received two doses of either BNT162b2 or mRNA-1273 vaccine.

Sequencing of cultured CD4+ T cell DNA used the Oncomine TCR Beta short-read assay. One entry per CDR3 protein, called by TCRdb with MiXCR from the PCR reads. Here the sample spans approximately 9,500 distinct CDR3 sequences, roughly 26% being singletons. This clonotype has just a few counts. What it binds is not known. The treatment denotes: roughly nine-day PBMC culture with coronavirus spike peptide pools or control peptides (ViraFEST assay). Before TCRs were sequenced, ViraFEST expanded antigen-specific T cells with peptide pools. Germline V CDR1 and CDR2: WSHSY, SAAADI. V lost 11 bases to trimming and J lost 0 bases, with 17 bases between them. The CDR3 loop spans 16 amino acids.

The sequence was obtained from a human donor who had recovered from COVID-19. Sample: CD4+ T cells from blood, cultured in vitro, taken after SARS-CoV-2 vaccination. The chain employs TRBV10-2 and TRBJ2-6; D is possibly TRBD1 (6 bases). The CDR3 DNA is TGCGCCGGATCACCCTCGACAGGCTCTGGGGCCAACGTCCTGACTTTC. Its translation is CAGSPSTGSGANVLTF.